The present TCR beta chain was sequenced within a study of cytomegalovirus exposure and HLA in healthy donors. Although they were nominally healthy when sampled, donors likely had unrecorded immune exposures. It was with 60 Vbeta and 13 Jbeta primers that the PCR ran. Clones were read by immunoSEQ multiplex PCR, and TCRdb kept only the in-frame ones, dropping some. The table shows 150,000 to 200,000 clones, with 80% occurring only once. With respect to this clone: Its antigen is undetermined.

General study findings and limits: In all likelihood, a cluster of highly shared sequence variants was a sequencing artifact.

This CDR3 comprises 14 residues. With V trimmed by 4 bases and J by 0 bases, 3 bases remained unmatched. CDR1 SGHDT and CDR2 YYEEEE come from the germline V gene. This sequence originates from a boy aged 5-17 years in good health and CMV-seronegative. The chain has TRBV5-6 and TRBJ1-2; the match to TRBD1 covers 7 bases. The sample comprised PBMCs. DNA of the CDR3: TGTGCCAGCAGCGAGGGACAGTCTAACTATGGCTACACCTTC. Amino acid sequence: CASSEGQSNYGYTF. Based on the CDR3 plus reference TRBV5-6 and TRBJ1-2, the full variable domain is DAGVTQSPTHLIKTRGQQVTLRCSPKSGHDTVSWYQQALGQGPQFIFQYYEEEERQRGNFPDRFSGHQFPNYSSELNVNALLLGDSALYLCASSEGQSNYGYTFGSGTRLTVV.